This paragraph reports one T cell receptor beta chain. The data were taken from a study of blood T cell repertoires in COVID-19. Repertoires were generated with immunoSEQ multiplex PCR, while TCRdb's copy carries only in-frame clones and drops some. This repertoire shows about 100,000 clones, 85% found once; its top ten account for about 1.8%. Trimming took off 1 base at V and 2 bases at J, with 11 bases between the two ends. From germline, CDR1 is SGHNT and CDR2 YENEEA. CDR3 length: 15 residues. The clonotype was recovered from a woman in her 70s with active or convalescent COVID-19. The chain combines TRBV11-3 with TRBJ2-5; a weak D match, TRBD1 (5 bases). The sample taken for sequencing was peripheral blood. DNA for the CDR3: TGTGCCAGCAGCTTAGGGGGCAGCCCACAAGAGACCCAGTACTTC. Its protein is CASSLGGSPQETQYF.